Reported below is one TCR beta chain. These data come from a study of T cell changes during pregnancy in multiple sclerosis. J lost 5 bases, V lost 3 bases, and 7 bases had no gene match. The CDR3 runs 16 residues. Germline CDR1 and CDR2: SGDLS and YYNGEE. The method was immunoSEQ multiplex PCR; TCRdb's version includes in-frame clones alone and lacks a portion of them. The sample includes approximately 50,000 clones, about 94% of them seen just once. The sequenced sample was CD4+ T cells from peripheral blood mononuclear cells, obtained after pregnancy. V gene TRBV9 combines with J gene TRBJ2-1; 11 bases fit TRBD2. This TCR derives from a female donor with multiple sclerosis, enrolled in a pregnancy study. CDR3 region: CASSELSGRVNNEQFF. In nucleotides, the CDR3 is TGTGCCAGCAGCGAACTTAGCGGGAGGGTTAACAATGAGCAGTTCTTC.